One and the same sample provided the 26 T cell receptor beta chains below, sequenced in a study of T-cell memory formation after mild COVID-19. Each CDR3 protein is one row after TCRdb ran MiXCR on the 5' RACE reads. The sample has approximately 350,000 distinct CDR3 sequences, around 27% seen once. Sequenced: PBMCs or a T cell subset sorted from them (not recorded which). The origin of the receptors is an adult woman who had mild COVID-19 (a few samples of this study predate the infection). Cell type and time point are not known.

The V and J genes are TRBV6-4 and TRBJ2-5; 14 nucleotides agree with TRBD2. The CDR3 is 16 amino acids. The V gene's germline CDR1 is MRHNA and CDR2 SNTAGT. With V trimmed by 4 bases and J by 5 bases, 6 bases remained unmatched. CDR3 protein: CASSGLAGGPSETQYF. The CDR3 DNA reads TGTGCCAGCAGTGGACTAGCGGGAGGGCCTTCGGAGACCCAGTACTTC.

The rearrangement joins TRBV5-1 to TRBJ1-1; D is ambiguous. The CDR3 spans 14 residues. V lost 0 bases to trimming and J lost 3 bases, with 9 bases between them. Germline loops: CDR1 SGHRS, CDR2 YFSETQ. CDR3 in DNA: TGCGCCAGCAGCTTGGAGTACGGGTACACTGAAGCTTTCTTT. It encodes CASSLEYGYTEAFF.

In this sample, this clonotype turned up a few times. The chain recombines TRBV14 with TRBJ1-6; D is uncertain. The germline CDR1 and CDR2 sequences are SGHDN and FVKESK. This CDR3 is built from 15 residues. Trimming left V 0 bases short and J 9 bases short, with 12 bases between. The CDR3 sequence is CASSQERVSGSPLHF. DNA for the CDR3: TGTGCCAGCAGCCAAGAACGGGTATCGGGTTCACCCCTCCACTTT.

Only a few counts were recorded for this clonotype. The rearrangement joins TRBV6-1 to TRBJ2-5; tentatively, D is TRBD1 (5 bases). With 8 bases removed from V and 0 bases from J, the gap between germline ends came to 13 bases. In germline, CDR1 is MNHNS, CDR2 SASEGT. This CDR3 contains 14 residues. The CDR3 nucleotides are TGTGCCAGCCAATTCACCAGGGACCAAGAGACCCAGTACTTC. Its translation is CASQFTRDQETQYF.

This clonotype appeared once. The chain has TRBV5-1 and TRBJ2-3; the D call may be TRBD1 or TRBD2 (5 bases each). Germline V lookup: CDR1 SGHRS, CDR2 YFSETQ. This CDR3 has 15 residues. V gave up 4 bases and J gave up 4 bases, with 16 bases separating them. The DNA for the CDR3 is TGCGCCAGCAGCGTGGGGGACGGAAGCCCAGATACGCAGTATTTT. Translating it yields CASSVGDGSPDTQYF.

This clonotype turned up a few times. The chain has TRBV4-3 and TRBJ1-4; maybe TRBD1 (5 bases). This CDR3 contains 21 residues. V lost 4 bases and J 5 bases, leaving 32 bases between the germline ends. CDR1 and CDR2 from the germline V gene are LGHNA and YSLEER. The CDR3 protein is CASSLRTLRDQRAVENEKLFF. CDR3 coding DNA: TGCGCCAGCAGCCTTCGTACCCTCAGGGACCAGCGGGCGGTTGAGAATGAAAAACTGTTTTTT.

The chain is built from TRBV5-1 and TRBJ2-1; 7 positions match TRBD1. Germline V gene sequence: CDR1 SGHRS, CDR2 YFSETQ. The length of the CDR3 is 15 residues. The junction had 6 bases not matched to a gene; V was cut back by 4 bases and J by 2 bases. Here the CDR3 DNA reads TGCGCCAGCAGCCCAACAGGGGAAGCCTACAATGAGCAGTTCTTC. It translates to CASSPTGEAYNEQFF.

The V gene is TRBV15, the J gene TRBJ2-1; 10 bases agree with TRBD2. The CDR3 runs to 15 residues. V lost 5 bases, J lost 9 bases, and 10 bases stayed unmatched. Germline lookup yields CDR1 LNHNV and CDR2 YYDKDF (reference sequence). Written as DNA, the CDR3 is TGTGCCACCAGCCACCCAGTAGCGGGGGGCAGTGAGCAGTTCTTC. This encodes CATSHPVAGGSEQFF.

The chain carries TRBV7-6 and TRBJ2-3; D not certain. The CDR3 has 14 residues. Germline CDR1 SGHVS, CDR2 FNYEAQ. V was pared by 5 bases and J by 2 bases, with 11 bases between. Here the CDR3 reads CASSADPTTDTQYF. CDR3 sequence (DNA): TGTGCCAGCAGCGCGGACCCCACCACAGATACGCAGTATTTT. Based on the CDR3 plus reference TRBV7-6 and TRBJ2-3, the full variable domain is GAGVSQSPRYKVTKRGQDVALRCDPISGHVSLYWYRQALGQGPEFLTYFNYEAQQDKSGLPNDRFSAERPEGSISTLTIQRTEQRDSAMYRCASSADPTTDTQYFGPGTRLTVL.

This clonotype was recorded a few times. The V call is TRBV29-1, the J call TRBJ2-3; D call uncertain. Trimming removed 4 bases from V and 2 bases from J, with 4 bases in between. The CDR3 has 11 residues. CDR1 is SQVTM and CDR2 is ANQGSEA in the germline V gene. CDR3 bases: TGCAGCGTTGGAGACACAGATACGCAGTATTTT. It is translated as CSVGDTDTQYF.

This clonotype has just a few counts. The rearrangement uses TRBV5-1 and TRBJ2-1; D call uncertain. Germline values: CDR1 SGHRS, CDR2 YFSETQ. V was cut by 5 bases and J by 3 bases, with 9 bases left in between. The CDR3 is 13 amino acids. CDR3 amino acids: CASRGGLYNEQFF. CDR3 in DNA: TGCGCCAGCAGAGGCGGCCTCTACAATGAGCAGTTCTTC.

CDR3 DNA: TGTGCCAGTAGTAAGGGGCACACAGGGGCCGAGTACTATGGCTACACCTTC. Amino acid sequence: CASSKGHTGAEYYGYTF. The rearrangement links TRBV19 to TRBJ1-2, with 7 bases matching TRBD1. The CDR3 loop spans 17 amino acids. The germline CDR1 and CDR2 sequences are LNHDA and SQIVND (reference sequence). The V segment lost 4 bases and the J segment 3 bases; nucleotides outside the gene matches: 14.

In this sample, this clonotype turned up a few times. The V and J genes are TRBV4-2 and TRBJ2-5, with 11 bases that match TRBD2. Germline V lookup: CDR1 LGHNA, CDR2 YNFKEQ. This CDR3 region has 16 residues. Trimming removed 0 bases from V and 5 bases from J; junction bases left unmatched: 5. CDR3 DNA sequence: TGTGCCAGCAGCCAAGAACTAGCGGGAGTGGAGGAGACCCAGTACTTC. Translation: CASSQELAGVEETQYF.

This clonotype occurred a few times. This may arise from a read error, as a much more abundant clone is one base away. This chain links TRBV9 with TRBJ2-3; D gene uncertain. Trimming took 3 bases from V and 2 from J, leaving 1 base between them. The CDR3 length is 11 residues. CDR1 and CDR2 from the germline V gene are SGDLS and YYNGEE. CDR3: CASSATDTQYF. Here the CDR3 DNA reads TGTGCCAGCAGCGCCACAGATACGCAGTATTTT.

V and J are TRBV5-1 and TRBJ2-7; D is unclear. Trimming took 0 bases from V and 5 from J, leaving 12 bases between them. This CDR3 is 14 amino acids long. Germline CDR1 reads SGHRS; CDR2 reads YFSETQ. CDR3: CASSLGPSGHEQYF. The CDR3 region has the DNA TGCGCCAGCAGCTTGGGCCCATCCGGGCACGAGCAGTACTTC.

The rearrangement joins TRBV18 to TRBJ2-1; perhaps D is TRBD1 or TRBD2 (5 bases each). The CDR3 has 14 amino acids. Per the germline V gene, CDR1 is KGHSH and CDR2 is LQKENI. Trimming took 5 bases from V and 7 from J, leaving 15 bases between them. The CDR3 protein is CASSSIGAENEQFF. Here the CDR3 DNA reads TGTGCCAGCTCAAGTATCGGGGCCGAAAATGAGCAGTTCTTC.

This clonotype has a handful of counts. The V call is TRBV7-2, the J call TRBJ2-1, with TRBD2 identical over 7 bases. V shed 6 bases, J shed 6 bases, and the junction held 11 bases outside the gene matches. CDR3 length: 15 amino acids. The germline gives CDR1 SGHTA, CDR2 FQGNSA. CDR3 in amino acids: CASRGRARAGNEQFF. In DNA form, the CDR3 reads TGTGCCAGCAGGGGGAGGGCCCGAGCTGGCAATGAGCAGTTCTTC.

V gene TRBV30 combines with J gene TRBJ2-7; D possibly corresponds to TRBD2 (6 bases). CDR1 and CDR2 from the germline V gene are GTSNPN and SVGIG (reference sequence). V gave up 7 bases and J gave up 2 bases, with 15 bases separating them. This CDR3 contains 13 residues. In nucleotides, the CDR3 is TGTGCCTCGGAGGGGCAGCCGACCTACGAGCAGTACTTC. Protein: CASEGQPTYEQYF.

V gene TRBV29-1 combines with J gene TRBJ1-2, with 9 bases matching TRBD1. The CDR3 sequence is 15 residues long. Germline V gene lookup returns CDR1 SQVTM and CDR2 ANQGSEA. V was clipped by 7 bases and J by 0 bases; unmatched bases: 9. CDR3: CSGTTGGLPNYGYTF. CDR3 in DNA: TGCAGCGGAACAACAGGGGGCCTTCCTAACTATGGCTACACCTTC. The full variable domain, completed using reference TRBV29-1 and TRBJ1-2, is SAVISQKPSRDICQRGTSLTIQCQVDSQVTMMFWYRQQPGQSLTLIATANQGSEATYESGFVIDKFPISRPNLTFSTLTVSNMSPEDSSIYLCSGTTGGLPNYGYTFGSGTRLTVV.

This clonotype has a handful of counts. The genes are TRBV7-3 and TRBJ2-2; possible D gene TRBD1, 6 bases. CDR1 and CDR2 from the germline V gene are SGHTA and FQGTGA. The CDR3 totals 15 residues. Trimming removed 5 bases at V and 6 bases at J, with 16 bases between. The DNA of the CDR3 is TGTGCCAGCAGCCAATCCTCTGGGGGCGCCGGGGAGCTGTTTTTT. Translated, it gives CASSQSSGGAGELFF. Variable domain in full (rest from reference TRBV7-3 and TRBJ2-2): GAGVSQTPSNKVTEKGKYVELRCDPISGHTALYWYRQSLGQGPEFLIYFQGTGAADDSGLPNDRFFAVRPEGSVSTLKIQRTERGDSAVYLCASSQSSGGAGELFFGEGSRLTVL.

The chain links TRBV5-4 to TRBJ1-4, with D possibly being TRBD1 (5 bases). Germline CDR1 reads SGHNT; CDR2 reads YYREEE (reference sequence). CDR3 length: 14 residues. Between the trimmed V and J ends, which lost 3 bases and 7 bases, there was a span of 13 bases. CDR3 sequence: CASSSGLWGEKLFF. The CDR3 DNA is TGTGCCAGCAGCTCGGGACTCTGGGGTGAAAAACTGTTTTTT.

This clonotype showed up just a few times. The chain employs TRBV29-1 and TRBJ1-1, with 8 bases matching TRBD1. Germline V CDR1 and CDR2: SQVTM, ANQGSEA. The junction had 3 bases not matched to a gene; V was cut back by 0 bases and J by 12 bases. This CDR3 has 11 amino acids. In DNA, the CDR3 is TGCAGCGTTGAAGACAGGGGGCTGTCTTTCTTT. It codes for CSVEDRGLSFF.

This chain uses TRBV6-6 with TRBJ2-2; D is unclear. This CDR3 contains 15 residues. CDR1 is MNHNY and CDR2 is SVGAGI in the germline V gene (reference sequence). V gave up 3 bases and J gave up 5 bases, with 13 bases separating them. Here the CDR3 DNA reads TGTGCCAGCAGTTATCGGGCCCGTGGGACCGGGGAGCTGTTTTTT. Translation gives CASSYRARGTGELFF.

V usage is TRBV30 and J usage is TRBJ2-1; 12 bases align to TRBD2. Unmatched junction bases numbered 9, after V lost 7 bases and J lost 8 bases. Germline CDR1 is GTSNPN and CDR2 is SVGIG (reference sequence). This CDR3 is built from 14 residues. This CDR3 reads CALGTSGQVHEQFF. DNA for the CDR3: TGTGCCTTAGGGACTAGCGGGCAGGTTCATGAGCAGTTCTTC.

This clonotype was detected only a few times. The rearrangement uses TRBV6-6 and TRBJ2-1; 9 positions agree with TRBD1. This CDR3 is 15 amino acids long. Trimming at V came to 5 bases and at J to 2 bases, leaving 4 bases not matched to a gene. In germline, CDR1 is MNHNY, CDR2 SVGAGI (reference sequence). The CDR3 loop is CASSVRDRAYNEQFF. The CDR3, as DNA: TGTGCCAGCAGTGTCCGGGACAGGGCCTACAATGAGCAGTTCTTC.

This clonotype came up a few times. The chain uses TRBV7-9 and TRBJ1-2; tentative D call: TRBD1 (6 bases). The germline CDR1 and CDR2 sequences are SEHNR and FQNEAQ (reference sequence). V lost 4 bases and J 0 bases, leaving 15 bases between the germline ends. The CDR3 loop spans 16 amino acids. The CDR3 DNA reads as TGTGCCAGCAGCTCAGTGGGACAAAAACCTAACTATGGCTACACCTTC. Its translation is CASSSVGQKPNYGYTF.